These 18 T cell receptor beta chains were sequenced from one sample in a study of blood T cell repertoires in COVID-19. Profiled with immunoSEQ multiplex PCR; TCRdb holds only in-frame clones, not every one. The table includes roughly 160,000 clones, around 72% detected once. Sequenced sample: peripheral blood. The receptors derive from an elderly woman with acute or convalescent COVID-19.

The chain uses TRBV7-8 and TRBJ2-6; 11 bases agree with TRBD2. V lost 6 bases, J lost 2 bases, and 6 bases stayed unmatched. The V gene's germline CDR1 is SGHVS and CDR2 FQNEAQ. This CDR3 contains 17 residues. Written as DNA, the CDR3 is TGTGCCAGCAGACGTAGCGGGAGGGCCGCTGGGGCCAACGTCCTGACTTTC. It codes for CASRRSGRAAGANVLTF. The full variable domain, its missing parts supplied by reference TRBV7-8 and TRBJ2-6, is GAGVSQSPRYKVAKRGQDVALRCDPISGHVSLFWYQQALGQGPEFLTYFQNEAQLDKSGLPSDRFFAERPEGSVSTLKIQRTQQEDSAVYLCASRRSGRAAGANVLTFGAGSRLTVL.

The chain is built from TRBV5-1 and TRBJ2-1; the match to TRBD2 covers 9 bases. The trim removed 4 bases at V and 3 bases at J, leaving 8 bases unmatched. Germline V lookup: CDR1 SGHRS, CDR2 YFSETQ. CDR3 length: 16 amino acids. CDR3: CASSLGASGNYNEQFF. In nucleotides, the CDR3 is TGCGCCAGCAGCCTGGGTGCTAGCGGGAACTACAATGAGCAGTTCTTC. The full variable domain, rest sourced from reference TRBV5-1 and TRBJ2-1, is KAGVTQTPRYLIKTRGQQVTLSCSPISGHRSVSWYQQTPGQGLQFLFEYFSETQRNKGNFPGRFSGRQFSNSRSEMNVSTLELGDSALYLCASSLGASGNYNEQFFGPGTRLTVL.

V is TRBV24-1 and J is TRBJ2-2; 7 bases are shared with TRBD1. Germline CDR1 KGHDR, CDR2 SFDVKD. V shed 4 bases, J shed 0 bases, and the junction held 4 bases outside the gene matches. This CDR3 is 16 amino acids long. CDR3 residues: CATSDWGQPNTGELFF. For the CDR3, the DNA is TGTGCCACCAGTGACTGGGGACAGCCGAACACCGGGGAGCTGTTTTTT.

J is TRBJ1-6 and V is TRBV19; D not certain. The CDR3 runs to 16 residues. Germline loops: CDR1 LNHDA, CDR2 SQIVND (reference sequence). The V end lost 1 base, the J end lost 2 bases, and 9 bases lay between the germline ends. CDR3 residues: CASSIGWGAYNSPLHF. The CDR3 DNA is TGTGCCAGTAGTATAGGATGGGGAGCCTATAATTCACCCCTCCACTTT.

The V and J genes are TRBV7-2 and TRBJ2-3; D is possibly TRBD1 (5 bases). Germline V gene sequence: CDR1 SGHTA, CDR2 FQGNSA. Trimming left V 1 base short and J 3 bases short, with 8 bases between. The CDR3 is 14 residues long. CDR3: CASSLDRMTDTQYF. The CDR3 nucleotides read TGTGCCAGCAGCTTAGACAGGATGACAGATACGCAGTATTTT.

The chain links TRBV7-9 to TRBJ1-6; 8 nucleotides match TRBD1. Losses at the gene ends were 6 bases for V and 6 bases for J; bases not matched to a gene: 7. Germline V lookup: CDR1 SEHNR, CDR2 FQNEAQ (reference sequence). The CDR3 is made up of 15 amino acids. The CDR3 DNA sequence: TGTGCCAGCAGGACCGGACAGGGTCCTAATTCACCCCTCCACTTT. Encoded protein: CASRTGQGPNSPLHF.

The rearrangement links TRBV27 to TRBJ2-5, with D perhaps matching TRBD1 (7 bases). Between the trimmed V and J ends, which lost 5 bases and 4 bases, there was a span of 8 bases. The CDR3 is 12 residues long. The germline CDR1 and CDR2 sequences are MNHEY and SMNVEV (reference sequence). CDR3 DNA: TGTGCCAGCAGTCAGGGGGGAGAGACCCAGTACTTC. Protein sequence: CASSQGGETQYF.

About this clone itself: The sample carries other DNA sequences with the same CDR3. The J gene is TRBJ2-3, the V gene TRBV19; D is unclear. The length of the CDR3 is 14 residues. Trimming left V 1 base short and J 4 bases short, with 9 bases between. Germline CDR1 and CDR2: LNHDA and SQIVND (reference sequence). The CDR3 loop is CASSIVESPDTQYF. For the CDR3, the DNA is TGTGCCAGTAGTATAGTCGAGAGTCCAGATACGCAGTATTTT.

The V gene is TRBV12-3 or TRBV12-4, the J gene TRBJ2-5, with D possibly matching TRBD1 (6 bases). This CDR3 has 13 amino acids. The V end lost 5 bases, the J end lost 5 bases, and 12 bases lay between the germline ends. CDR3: CASSQQGAETQYF. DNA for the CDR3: TGTGCCAGCAGTCAACAGGGAGCTGAGACCCAGTACTTC.

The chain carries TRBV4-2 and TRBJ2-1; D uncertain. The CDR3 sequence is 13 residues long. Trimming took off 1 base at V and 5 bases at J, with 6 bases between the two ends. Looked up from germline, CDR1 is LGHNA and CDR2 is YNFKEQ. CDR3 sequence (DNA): TGTGCCAGCAGCCAAGGGGCTAACAATGAGCAGTTCTTC. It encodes CASSQGANNEQFF.

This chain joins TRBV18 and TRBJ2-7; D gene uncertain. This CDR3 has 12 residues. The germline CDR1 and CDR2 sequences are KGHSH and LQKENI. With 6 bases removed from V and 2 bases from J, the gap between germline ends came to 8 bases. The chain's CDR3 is CASSVQTYEQYF. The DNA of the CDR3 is TGTGCCAGCTCGGTGCAGACCTACGAGCAGTACTTC.

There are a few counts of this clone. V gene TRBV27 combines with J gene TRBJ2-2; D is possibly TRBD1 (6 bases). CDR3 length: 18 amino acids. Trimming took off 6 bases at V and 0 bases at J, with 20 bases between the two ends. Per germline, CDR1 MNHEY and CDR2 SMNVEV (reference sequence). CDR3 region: CASRTLDGTNANTGELFF. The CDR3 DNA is TGTGCCAGCAGGACTTTGGACGGGACAAACGCGAACACCGGGGAGCTGTTTTTT.

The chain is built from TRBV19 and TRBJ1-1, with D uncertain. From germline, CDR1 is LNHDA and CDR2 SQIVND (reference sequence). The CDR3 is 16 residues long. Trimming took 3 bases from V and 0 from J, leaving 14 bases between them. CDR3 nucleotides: TGTGCCAGTAGTATCGGAGGAACCTGGATGAACACTGAAGCTTTCTTT. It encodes CASSIGGTWMNTEAFF.

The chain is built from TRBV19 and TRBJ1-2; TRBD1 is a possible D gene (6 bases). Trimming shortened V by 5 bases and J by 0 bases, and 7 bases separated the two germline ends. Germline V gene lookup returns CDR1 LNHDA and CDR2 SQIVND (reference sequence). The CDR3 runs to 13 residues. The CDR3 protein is CASSRDTNYGYTF. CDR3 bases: TGTGCCAGTAGTCGGGACACTAACTATGGCTACACCTTC.

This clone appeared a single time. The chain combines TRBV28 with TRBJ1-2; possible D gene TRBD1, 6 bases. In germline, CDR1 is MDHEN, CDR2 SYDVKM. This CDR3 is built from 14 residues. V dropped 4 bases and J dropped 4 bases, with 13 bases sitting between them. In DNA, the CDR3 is TGTGCCAGCAGTTCCAATGGACAGATCTATGGCTACACCTTC. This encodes CASSSNGQIYGYTF.

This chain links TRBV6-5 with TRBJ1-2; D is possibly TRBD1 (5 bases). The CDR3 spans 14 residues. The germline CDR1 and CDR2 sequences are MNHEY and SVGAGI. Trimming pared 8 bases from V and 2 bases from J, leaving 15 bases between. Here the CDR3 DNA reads TGTGCCAGCGCGATACAGGAGGGGAACTATGGCTACACCTTC. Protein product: CASAIQEGNYGYTF.

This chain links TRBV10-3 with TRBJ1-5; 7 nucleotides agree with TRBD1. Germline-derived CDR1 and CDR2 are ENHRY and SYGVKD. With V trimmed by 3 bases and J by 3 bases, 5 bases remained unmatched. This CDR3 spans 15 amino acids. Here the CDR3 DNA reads TGTGCCATCAGTGAAGGGACAGCAACCAATCAGCCCCAGCATTTT. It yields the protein CAISEGTATNQPQHF.

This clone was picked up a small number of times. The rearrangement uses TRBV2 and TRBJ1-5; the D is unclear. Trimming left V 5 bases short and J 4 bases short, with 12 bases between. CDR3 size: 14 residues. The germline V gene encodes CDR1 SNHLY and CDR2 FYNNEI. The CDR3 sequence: CASSSNQANQPQHF. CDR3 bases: TGTGCCAGCAGTTCGAATCAGGCGAATCAGCCCCAGCATTTT.